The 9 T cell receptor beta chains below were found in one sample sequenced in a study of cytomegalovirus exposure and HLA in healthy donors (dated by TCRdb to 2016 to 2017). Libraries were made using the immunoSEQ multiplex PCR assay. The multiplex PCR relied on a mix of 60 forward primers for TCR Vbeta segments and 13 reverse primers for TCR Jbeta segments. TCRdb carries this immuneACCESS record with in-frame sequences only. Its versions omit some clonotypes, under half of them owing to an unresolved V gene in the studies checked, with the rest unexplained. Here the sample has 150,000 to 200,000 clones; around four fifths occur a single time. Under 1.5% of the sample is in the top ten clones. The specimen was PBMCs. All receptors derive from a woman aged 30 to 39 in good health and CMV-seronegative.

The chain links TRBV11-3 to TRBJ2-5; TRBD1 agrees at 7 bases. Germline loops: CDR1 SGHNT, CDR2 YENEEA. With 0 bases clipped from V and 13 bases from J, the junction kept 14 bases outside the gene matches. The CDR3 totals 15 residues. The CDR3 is CASSLDPPRQGPRYF. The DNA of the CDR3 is TGTGCCAGCAGCTTAGACCCCCCGAGACAGGGCCCGCGGTACTTC. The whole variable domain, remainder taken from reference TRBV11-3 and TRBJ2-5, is EAGVVQSPRYKIIEKKQPVAFWCNPISGHNTLYWYLQNLGQGPELLIRYENEEAVDDSQLPKDRFSAERLKGVDSTLKIQPAELGDSAVYLCASSLDPPRQGPRYFGPGTRLLVL.

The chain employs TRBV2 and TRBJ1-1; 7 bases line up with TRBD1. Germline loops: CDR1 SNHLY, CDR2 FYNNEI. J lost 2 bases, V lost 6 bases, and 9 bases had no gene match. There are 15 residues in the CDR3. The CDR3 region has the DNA TGTGCCAGCAGCCACCCCGGGACAGCTAACACTGAAGCTTTCTTT. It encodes CASSHPGTANTEAFF.

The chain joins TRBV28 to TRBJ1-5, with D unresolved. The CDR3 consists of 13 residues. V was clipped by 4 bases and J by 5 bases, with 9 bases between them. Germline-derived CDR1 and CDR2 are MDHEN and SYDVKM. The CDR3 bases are TGTGCCAGCAGTTCAACTATTTATCAGCCCCAGCATTTT. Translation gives CASSSTIYQPQHF.

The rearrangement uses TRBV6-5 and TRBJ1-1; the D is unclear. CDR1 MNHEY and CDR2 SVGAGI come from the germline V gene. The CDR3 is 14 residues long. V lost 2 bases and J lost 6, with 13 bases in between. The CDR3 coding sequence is TGTGCCAGCAGTTACGATGCGGGGTATCCTGAAGCTTTCTTT. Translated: CASSYDAGYPEAFF.

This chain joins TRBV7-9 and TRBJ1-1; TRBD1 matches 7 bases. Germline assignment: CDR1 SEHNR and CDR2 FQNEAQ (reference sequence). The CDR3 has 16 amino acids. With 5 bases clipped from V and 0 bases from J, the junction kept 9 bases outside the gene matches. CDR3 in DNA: TGTGCCAGCAGCATGTACCCACAGGGGATGAACACTGAAGCTTTCTTT. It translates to CASSMYPQGMNTEAFF.

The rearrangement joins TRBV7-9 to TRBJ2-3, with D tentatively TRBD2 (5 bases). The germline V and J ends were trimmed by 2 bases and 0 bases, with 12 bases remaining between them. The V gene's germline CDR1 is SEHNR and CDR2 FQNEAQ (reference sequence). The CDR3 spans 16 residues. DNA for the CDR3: TGTGCCAGCAGCTTACTCCGAGCGGTAAGCACAGATACGCAGTATTTT. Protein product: CASSLLRAVSTDTQYF.

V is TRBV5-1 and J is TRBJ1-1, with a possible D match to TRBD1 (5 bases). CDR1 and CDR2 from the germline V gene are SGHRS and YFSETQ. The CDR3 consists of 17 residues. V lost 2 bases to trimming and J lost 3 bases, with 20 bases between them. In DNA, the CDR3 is TGCGCCAGCAGCTTCCAGAACAGGCCTACATCGGACACTGAAGCTTTCTTT. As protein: CASSFQNRPTSDTEAFF.

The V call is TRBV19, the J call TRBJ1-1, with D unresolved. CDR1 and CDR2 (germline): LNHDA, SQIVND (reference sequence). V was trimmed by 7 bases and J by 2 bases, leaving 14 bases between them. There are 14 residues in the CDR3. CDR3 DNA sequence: TGTGCCAGTACCGGCGGGCAGCTCAACACTGAAGCTTTCTTT. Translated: CASTGGQLNTEAFF. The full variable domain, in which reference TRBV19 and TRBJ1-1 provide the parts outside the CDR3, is DGGITQSPKYLFRKEGQNVTLSCEQNLNHDAMYWYRQDPGQGLRLIYYSQIVNDFQKGDIAEGYSVSREKKESFPLTVTSAQKNPTAFYLCASTGGQLNTEAFFGQGTRLTVV.

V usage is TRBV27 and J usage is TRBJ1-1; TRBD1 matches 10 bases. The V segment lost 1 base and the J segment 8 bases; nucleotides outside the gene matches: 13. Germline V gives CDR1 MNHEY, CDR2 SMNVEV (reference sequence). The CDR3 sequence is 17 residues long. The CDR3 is CASSLYSLRQGAIEAFF. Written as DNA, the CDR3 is TGTGCCAGCAGTTTATACTCCCTTAGACAGGGGGCCATCGAAGCTTTCTTT.